One and the same sample provided the 24 T cell receptor beta chains below, sequenced in a study of CD8 T cells in ankylosing spondylitis. General study findings and limits: Ankylosing spondylitis blood seemed to carry a telltale TCR beta motif made of several highly homologous variants.

TCRdb called the 5' RACE reads again in MiXCR, with one record for every CDR3 protein. Here the sample spans some 840,000 distinct CDR3 sequences, 12% being singletons. What these receptors recognize is not known. The source material was blood, either unsorted or a sorted T cell fraction (not recorded which). These receptors were collected from a male donor with ankylosing spondylitis.

In this sample, this clonotype turned up a few times. The chain recombines TRBV20-1 with TRBJ2-5; D remains unclear. The V and J ends lost 6 bases and 4 bases respectively, with 12 bases between them. This CDR3 has 12 amino acids. CDR1 is DFQATT and CDR2 is SNEGSKA in the germline V gene (reference sequence). Written as DNA, the CDR3 is TGCAGTGCCCTAGTCCCCCCAGAGACCCAGTACTTC. Amino acids: CSALVPPETQYF.

Many counts were recorded for this clonotype. V is TRBV12-3 or TRBV12-4 and J is TRBJ1-4; maybe TRBD1 (5 bases). The V gene lost 2 bases and the J gene lost 7 bases, with 8 bases spanning the gap. The CDR3 covers 13 residues. CDR3 residues: CASSLWQGEKLFF. The CDR3 region has the DNA TGTGCCAGCAGTTTATGGCAGGGTGAAAAACTGTTTTTT.

V gene TRBV20-1 combines with J gene TRBJ2-2; perhaps TRBD2 as D (6 bases). In germline, CDR1 is DFQATT, CDR2 SNEGSKA (reference sequence). Trimming shortened V by 3 bases and J by 6 bases, and 14 bases separated the two germline ends. This CDR3 has 14 amino acids. The CDR3 nucleotides read TGCAGTGCTAGGTCGGGAGAGGATCCCGGGGAGCTGTTTTTT. Encoded protein: CSARSGEDPGELFF.

Only a few counts were recorded for this clonotype. The CDR3, as DNA: TGCGCCAGCGGGGGGCCGGGGGGCAATGAGCAGTTCTTC. This translates into CASGGPGGNEQFF. The chain links TRBV5-1 to TRBJ2-1; the D gene is possibly TRBD2 (7 bases). The length of the CDR3 is 13 residues. The germline CDR1 and CDR2 sequences are SGHRS and YFSETQ. V was cut by 7 bases and J by 6 bases, with 14 bases left in between.

This clonotype was observed many times. V and J are TRBV18 and TRBJ1-3; the match to TRBD1 covers 7 bases. CDR1 KGHSH and CDR2 LQKENI come from the germline V gene. The CDR3 has 16 amino acids. V lost 3 bases, J lost 0 bases, and 5 bases stayed unmatched. DNA for the CDR3: TGTGCCAGCTCACCGGGACAGACCAACTCTGGAAACACCATATATTTT. This sequence encodes CASSPGQTNSGNTIYF.

This clonotype was observed a handful of times. The V call is TRBV18, the J call TRBJ1-2; D is possibly TRBD1 (5 bases). Germline V gives CDR1 KGHSH, CDR2 LQKENI. V was cut by 0 bases and J by 0 bases, with 5 bases left in between. The CDR3 has 14 residues. The CDR3 protein is CASSPPRANYGYTF. DNA of the CDR3: TGTGCCAGCTCACCACCCAGGGCTAACTATGGCTACACCTTC.

This clonotype appeared many times. This chain connects TRBV12-3 or TRBV12-4 to TRBJ1-6; no reliable D call. This CDR3 spans 11 amino acids. Trimming took 2 bases from V and 8 from J, leaving 1 base between them. The CDR3 reads CASSLHSPLHF. The CDR3 bases are TGTGCCAGCAGTTTACATTCACCCCTCCACTTT.

In this sample, this clonotype turned up a few times. The CDR3 DNA reads as TGTGCCAGCAGCTTATCCTGGTCGGGCAGACCCAACACCGGGGAGCTGTTTTTT. It encodes CASSLSWSGRPNTGELFF. This chain joins TRBV11-2 and TRBJ2-2; D is uncertain. CDR3 length: 18 residues. Trimming took off 2 bases at V and 2 bases at J, with 18 bases between the two ends. Germline V lookup: CDR1 SGHAT, CDR2 FQNNGV.

This clonotype was detected a few times. This chain joins TRBV5-6 and TRBJ1-4, with unresolved D. Trimming stripped 5 bases from V and 2 bases from J, with 4 bases between. CDR1 SGHDT and CDR2 YYEEEE come from the germline V gene. This CDR3 has 12 residues. CDR3 bases: TGTGCCAGCAGGGAGACTAATGAAAAACTGTTTTTT. Protein: CASRETNEKLFF.

There are a few counts of this clonotype. V usage is TRBV14 and J usage is TRBJ2-7, with D tentatively TRBD2 (5 bases). The length of the CDR3 is 16 residues. Trimming stripped 4 bases from V and 0 bases from J, with 16 bases between. The germline V gene has CDR1 SGHDN and CDR2 FVKESK. Here the CDR3 DNA reads TGTGCCAGCAGCCTGAGGGAGTTTTTGAGCTCCTACGAGCAGTACTTC. Protein product: CASSLREFLSSYEQYF. Supplemented by reference TRBV14 and TRBJ2-7, the full variable domain reads EAGVTQFPSHSVIEKGQTVTLRCDPISGHDNLYWYRRVMGKEIKFLLHFVKESKQDESGMPNNRFLAERTGGTYSTLKVQPAELEDSGVYFCASSLREFLSSYEQYFGPGTRLTVT.

The chain recombines TRBV10-3 with TRBJ1-1; weak D call: TRBD1 (6 bases). With 5 bases removed from V and 0 bases from J, the gap between germline ends came to 7 bases. Germline V CDR1 and CDR2: ENHRY, SYGVKD. The CDR3 covers 13 residues. DNA of the CDR3: TGTGCCATCAGTAGACAGGTGAACACTGAAGCTTTCTTT. Translating gives CAISRQVNTEAFF.

This clonotype has more than one count but fewer than ten. The chain links TRBV4-3 to TRBJ2-3; the D gene could be TRBD1 or TRBD2 (5 bases each). Between the trimmed V and J ends, which lost 0 bases and 6 bases, there was a span of 7 bases. The CDR3 contains 13 residues. Germline-derived CDR1 and CDR2 are LGHNA and YSLEER. The CDR3 nucleotides read TGCGCCAGCAGCCAAGAAGAGGGGGATACGCAGTATTTT. Translated, it gives CASSQEEGDTQYF.

The chain is built from TRBV12-3 or TRBV12-4 and TRBJ2-2, with D perhaps TRBD2 (6 bases). Trimming removed 3 bases from V and 8 bases from J, with 16 bases in between. The CDR3 is 15 amino acids. For the CDR3, the DNA is TGTGCCAGCAGTTTCAGCGGGCGCCGACAAGGGGAGCTGTTTTTT. It specifies CASSFSGRRQGELFF.

Only a few counts were recorded for this clonotype. The V gene is TRBV6-2 or TRBV6-3, the J gene TRBJ2-7; TRBD2 matches 9 bases. The CDR3 is 14 residues long. Trimming removed 7 bases from V and 6 bases from J; junction bases left unmatched: 10. CDR1 and CDR2 (germline): MNHEY, SVGEGT. The CDR3 here is CASTGLARLGEQYF. The CDR3 DNA sequence: TGTGCCAGCACGGGACTAGCAAGACTTGGCGAGCAGTACTTC.

This chain connects TRBV3-1 to TRBJ2-1; D not resolved. CDR3 length: 14 residues. Germline CDR1 reads LGHDT; CDR2 reads YNNKEL (reference sequence). The ends were cut back, 5 bases at V and 12 bases at J, with 20 bases in the middle. Here the CDR3 reads CASSSSTGYRGQFF. In DNA form, the CDR3 reads TGTGCCAGCAGCTCCAGCACGGGTTACAGAGGGCAGTTCTTC.

This clonotype has only a few counts. The chain links TRBV6-4 to TRBJ1-1, with 7 bases that match TRBD1. V was clipped by 3 bases and J by 4 bases; unmatched bases: 2. The germline V gene has CDR1 MRHNA and CDR2 SNTAGT. There are 13 residues in the CDR3. CDR3 DNA sequence: TGTGCCAGCAGTGAGTACAGGGGCACTGAAGCTTTCTTT. This sequence encodes CASSEYRGTEAFF.

This clonotype has more than one count but fewer than ten. The CDR3 region has the DNA TGCAGCGTTGGGCTACAGACATATGGCTACACCTTC. It translates to CSVGLQTYGYTF. J is TRBJ1-2 and V is TRBV29-1; D is ambiguous. CDR1 SQVTM and CDR2 ANQGSEA come from the germline V gene. Between the trimmed V and J ends, which lost 4 bases and 5 bases, there was a span of 11 bases. The CDR3 spans 12 residues.

This clonotype has ten or more counts. The CDR3: CATSDTTGRNGNEQFF. The CDR3 DNA reads as TGTGCCACCAGTGATACGACAGGGAGGAATGGCAATGAGCAGTTCTTC. This chain uses TRBV24-1 with TRBJ2-1; TRBD1 is a possible D gene (7 bases). Germline CDR1 is KGHDR and CDR2 is SFDVKD. Deletions cut 3 bases from V and 6 bases from J, with 17 bases between. This CDR3 is 16 amino acids long.

This clonotype has a handful of counts. This rearrangement joins TRBV20-1 to TRBJ2-7; D is undetermined. Germline V gene lookup returns CDR1 DFQATT and CDR2 SNEGSKA (reference sequence). Trimming cost V 3 bases and J 3 bases, with 12 bases left between them. The CDR3 has 13 amino acids. This chain's CDR3 is CSASSPPIYEQYF. CDR3 nucleotide sequence: TGCAGTGCTAGTTCCCCTCCAATCTACGAGCAGTACTTC.

This clonotype was detected only a few times. A junction boundary mismatches the germline segment, possibly from a read error. The genes are TRBV7-7 and TRBJ1-1, with D perhaps TRBD1 (5 bases). CDR1 and CDR2 (germline): SSHAT, FNYEAQ (reference sequence). CDR3 size: 15 residues. CDR3 in DNA: TGTGCTAGCAGCCCAGCGGGGAGAGGGGACACTGAAGCTTTCTTT. Translated: CASSPAGRGDTEAFF.

V is TRBV13 and J is TRBJ2-3; possibly TRBD2 for D (6 bases). Germline values: CDR1 PRHDT, CDR2 FYEKMQ (reference sequence). This CDR3 contains 12 residues. The V end lost 4 bases, the J end lost 13 bases, and 15 bases lay between the germline ends. In nucleotides, the CDR3 is TGTGCCAGCAGCTACCGACGGGGGAGTGAGTATTTT. Translating gives CASSYRRGSEYF.

The genes are TRBV7-9 and TRBJ2-7; D unresolved. The germline V and J ends were trimmed by 5 bases and 2 bases, with 16 bases remaining between them. The CDR3 runs 15 residues. CDR1 SEHNR and CDR2 FQNEAQ come from the germline V gene (reference sequence). CDR3 sequence: CASSPHRGIAYEQYF. Here the CDR3 DNA reads TGTGCCAGCAGCCCCCATCGTGGGATTGCCTACGAGCAGTACTTC.

This clonotype has a handful of counts. One end of the junction does not line up with germline, which may come from a read error. The chain recombines TRBV20-1 with TRBJ2-3; TRBD2 is a possible D gene (5 bases). This CDR3 has 11 amino acids. Germline-derived CDR1 and CDR2 are DFQATT and SNEGSKA (reference sequence). The CDR3 spells CSTRGTDTQYF. The DNA for the CDR3 is TGCAGTACTAGAGGGACAGATACGCAGTATTTT.

This clonotype has a handful of counts. This CDR3 reads CASSDRESSYNSPLHF. CDR3 coding DNA: TGTGCCAGCAGTGACAGGGAAAGCTCCTATAATTCACCCCTCCACTTT. The J gene is TRBJ1-6, the V gene TRBV6-1, with a possible D match to TRBD1 (5 bases). The CDR3 covers 16 residues. Germline CDR1 is MNHNS and CDR2 is SASEGT. V gave up 3 bases and J gave up 0 bases, with 9 bases separating them.